These 21 T cell receptor beta chains came from one sample sequenced in a study of blood T cell repertoires in COVID-19. Profiling relied on immunoSEQ multiplex PCR, and the TCRdb table lists in-frame clones only, not all of them. The sample has about 140,000 clones, around 73% seen once; the top ten hold approximately 9%. The sample comprised peripheral blood. Receptors were obtained from a woman in her forties or fifties with active or convalescent COVID-19.

This chain uses TRBV7-3 with TRBJ2-5, with TRBD1 as a possible D gene (6 bases). Trimming cost V 0 bases and J 1 base, with 12 bases left between them. The CDR3 spans 16 residues. Looked up from germline, CDR1 is SGHTA and CDR2 is FQGTGA. Written as DNA, the CDR3 is TGTGCCAGCAGCTTAACAGGACAGAGGATCCAAGAGACCCAGTACTTC. Amino acid sequence: CASSLTGQRIQETQYF.

The chain carries TRBV6-5 and TRBJ1-2, with 10 bases matching TRBD1. This CDR3 contains 14 residues. Per germline, CDR1 MNHEY and CDR2 SVGAGI. The trim removed 6 bases at V and 4 bases at J, leaving 5 bases unmatched. CDR3 DNA sequence: TGTGCCAGCAGCTCGGGACAGGGGACCTATGGCTACACCTTC. Protein product: CASSSGQGTYGYTF.

The V and J genes are TRBV5-1 and TRBJ1-1, with D possibly matching TRBD1 (5 bases). CDR3 length: 15 residues. Per germline, CDR1 SGHRS and CDR2 YFSETQ. Trimming stripped 4 bases from V and 3 bases from J, with 16 bases between. CDR3 sequence (DNA): TGCGCCAGCAGCCCCGGGTGGGGGGAGGACACTGAAGCTTTCTTT. Its translation is CASSPGWGEDTEAFF.

V and J are TRBV5-1 and TRBJ2-1; perhaps TRBD1 as D (5 bases). Germline V gives CDR1 SGHRS, CDR2 YFSETQ. The CDR3 extends over 18 amino acids. Trimming shortened V by 1 base and J by 7 bases, and 24 bases separated the two germline ends. CDR3 bases: TGCGCCAGCAGCTTGAGGGGCAGGGAACGGAATTTTGGGAATGAGCAGTTCTTC. It specifies CASSLRGRERNFGNEQFF.

Details on this clone: Other DNA sequences from this sample encode an identical CDR3 as well. CDR3 nucleotides: TGTGCCAGCAGTCCTCCCCAGGGGCTGAACACTGAAGCTTTCTTT. Protein: CASSPPQGLNTEAFF. V gene TRBV28 combines with J gene TRBJ1-1; a possible D gene is TRBD1 (6 bases). This CDR3 region has 15 residues. The germline gives CDR1 MDHEN, CDR2 SYDVKM. V was shortened by 5 bases and J by 0 bases, with 13 bases between the two germline ends.

CDR3 in DNA: TGTGCCAGCAGTCCCGGACTTAACTATGGCTACACCTTC. Protein sequence: CASSPGLNYGYTF. The chain uses TRBV11-2 and TRBJ1-2; unclear D gene. Germline V CDR1 and CDR2: SGHAT, FQNNGV. This CDR3 is 13 amino acids long. Trimming removed 6 bases at V and 1 base at J, with 9 bases between. Together with reference TRBV11-2 and TRBJ1-2, the CDR3 gives the full variable domain: EAGVAQSPRYKIIEKRQSVAFWCNPISGHATLYWYQQILGQGPKLLIQFQNNGVVDDSQLPKDRFSAERLKGVDSTLKIQPAKLEDSAVYLCASSPGLNYGYTFGSGTRLTVV.

The chain recombines TRBV19 with TRBJ1-6; D uncertain. Germline CDR1 is LNHDA and CDR2 is SQIVND (reference sequence). Trimming stripped 0 bases from V and 6 bases from J, with 18 bases between. The CDR3 has 18 residues. As DNA, the CDR3 is TGTGCCAGTAGTATAGATCTCGGACTCTCGAGGCGTAATTCACCCCTCCACTTT. Protein product: CASSIDLGLSRRNSPLHF.

The rearrangement links TRBV28 to TRBJ1-4, with 10 nucleotides matching TRBD1. Germline lookup yields CDR1 MDHEN and CDR2 SYDVKM. The trim removed 7 bases at V and 9 bases at J, leaving 11 bases unmatched. The CDR3 covers 15 residues. CDR3 bases: TGTGCCAGCACTACTCCTTCGGGACAGGGGCAAAAACTGTTTTTT. As protein: CASTTPSGQGQKLFF.

This chain links TRBV7-8 with TRBJ1-2, with 8 positions matching TRBD1. V shed 3 bases, J shed 6 bases, and the junction held 3 bases outside the gene matches. CDR1 is SGHVS, CDR2 FQNEAQ, per germline. CDR3 length: 13 amino acids. CDR3 nucleotide sequence: TGTGCCAGCAGCTTGGACAGGGCGGATGGCTACACCTTC. Amino acids: CASSLDRADGYTF.

V usage is TRBV2 and J usage is TRBJ2-1; possible D gene TRBD2, 5 bases. Trimming pared 7 bases from V and 6 bases from J, leaving 16 bases between. This CDR3 has 14 residues. Looked up from germline, CDR1 is SNHLY and CDR2 is FYNNEI. CDR3 region: CASIWRAVSNEQFF. In DNA, the CDR3 is TGTGCCAGCATCTGGCGGGCCGTCTCCAATGAGCAGTTCTTC.

This clone has only one observation. The chain is built from TRBV6-1 and TRBJ2-1; D is possibly TRBD1 (6 bases). The CDR3 covers 15 residues. The V gene's germline CDR1 is MNHNS and CDR2 SASEGT. The V end was cut by 1 base, the J end by 1 base, with 8 bases between. The CDR3 region has the DNA TGTGCCAGCAGTGAAGAGGGGGTGTCCTACAATGAGCAGTTCTTC. Its protein product is CASSEEGVSYNEQFF.

This clone occurred once. The V call is TRBV4-3, the J call TRBJ2-1; 7 bases fit TRBD1. With 3 bases clipped from V and 8 bases from J, the junction kept 7 bases outside the gene matches. CDR3 size: 14 residues. Germline CDR1 is LGHNA and CDR2 is YSLEER. The CDR3 DNA sequence: TGCGCCAGCAGCCAGAGGACAGGTCCACATGAGCAGTTCTTC. Its protein is CASSQRTGPHEQFF.

The chain combines TRBV9 with TRBJ2-1; D gene ambiguous. This CDR3 region has 12 residues. Per the germline V gene, CDR1 is SGDLS and CDR2 is YYNGEE. Between the trimmed V and J ends, which lost 4 bases and 7 bases, there was a span of 9 bases. CDR3 bases: TGTGCCAGCAGCCCCACGGAGAATGAGCAGTTCTTC. Protein: CASSPTENEQFF.

The chain joins TRBV27 to TRBJ1-1; D possibly corresponds to TRBD1 (6 bases). Germline V gives CDR1 MNHEY, CDR2 SMNVEV (reference sequence). Trimming pared 7 bases from V and 2 bases from J, leaving 14 bases between. The CDR3 runs to 14 residues. This CDR3 reads CASIQAGGNTEAFF. CDR3 in DNA: TGTGCCAGCATCCAAGCGGGGGGCAACACTGAAGCTTTCTTT.

V usage is TRBV7-8 and J usage is TRBJ2-5; TRBD2 matches at 7 bases. The germline gives CDR1 SGHVS, CDR2 FQNEAQ. With V trimmed by 5 bases and J by 1 base, 10 bases remained unmatched. The CDR3 is 16 amino acids. The CDR3, as DNA: TGTGCCAGCAGCCTAACCCTGCGGGGGTTCCAAGAGACCCAGTACTTC. As protein: CASSLTLRGFQETQYF.

In DNA, the CDR3 is TGTGCCAGCAGCTTAGCAGGGGGGAACACTGAAGCTTTCTTT. Its protein product is CASSLAGGNTEAFF. The chain employs TRBV7-9 and TRBJ1-1; a possible D gene is TRBD1 (6 bases). The CDR3 is 14 residues long. Germline assignment: CDR1 SEHNR and CDR2 FQNEAQ (reference sequence). Trimming removed 0 bases from V and 1 base from J, with 6 bases in between.

Only one count was recorded for this clone. The chain joins TRBV6-5 to TRBJ1-5; a possible D gene is TRBD1 (5 bases). Germline V gene lookup returns CDR1 MNHEY and CDR2 SVGAGI. V was cut by 0 bases and J by 1 base, with 7 bases left in between. The CDR3 covers 15 residues. CDR3: CASSYSRGSNQPQHF. The CDR3 DNA reads TGTGCCAGCAGTTACTCGCGGGGGAGCAATCAGCCCCAGCATTTT.

The rearrangement links TRBV5-1 to TRBJ1-3; D gene ambiguous. The CDR3 consists of 14 residues. Germline assignment: CDR1 SGHRS and CDR2 YFSETQ. Trimming removed 0 bases at V and 4 bases at J, with 8 bases between. The CDR3 spells CASSLGEHGNTIYF. The CDR3 nucleotides read TGCGCCAGCAGCTTGGGGGAGCACGGAAACACCATATATTTT.

This clone was detected only a few times. The rearrangement uses TRBV19 and TRBJ2-3; 7 bases are a match to TRBD1. The CDR3 length is 15 residues. J lost 2 bases, V lost 6 bases, and 8 bases had no gene match. CDR1 is LNHDA and CDR2 is SQIVND in the germline V gene (reference sequence). CDR3 region: CASRETGTATDTQYF. The CDR3 DNA reads as TGTGCCAGTAGGGAAACCGGGACAGCCACAGATACGCAGTATTTT. The whole variable domain, filled in from reference TRBV19 and TRBJ2-3, reads DGGITQSPKYLFRKEGQNVTLSCEQNLNHDAMYWYRQDPGQGLRLIYYSQIVNDFQKGDIAEGYSVSREKKESFPLTVTSAQKNPTAFYLCASRETGTATDTQYFGPGTRLTVL.

This rearrangement joins TRBV5-1 to TRBJ2-5, with 10 positions matching TRBD2. CDR1 and CDR2 from the germline V gene are SGHRS and YFSETQ. Trimming removed 4 bases from V and 4 bases from J; junction bases left unmatched: 10. The CDR3 runs to 16 residues. The CDR3 DNA follows: TGCGCCAGCAGCCGGTCTAGCGGGAGTGGGGCAGAGACCCAGTACTTC. This gives the protein CASSRSSGSGAETQYF.

This chain joins TRBV27 and TRBJ1-4; D is unresolved. Germline-derived CDR1 and CDR2 are MNHEY and SMNVEV (reference sequence). The CDR3 has 13 amino acids. The V gene lost 5 bases and the J gene lost 0 bases, with 4 bases spanning the gap. The CDR3 region is CASSPATNEKLFF. The CDR3 DNA reads as TGTGCCAGCAGTCCTGCAACTAATGAAAAACTGTTTTTT. Variable domain in full (rest from reference TRBV27 and TRBJ1-4): EAQVTQNPRYLITVTGKKLTVTCSQNMNHEYMSWYRQDPGLGLRQIYYSMNVEVTDKGDVPEGYKVSRKEKRNFPLILESPSPNQTSLYFCASSPATNEKLFFGSGTQLSVL.